The sequence of this TCR beta chain was determined in a study of tumor-infiltrating lymphocytes in primary liver carcinoma. Study-wide results and caveats: Lower overlap was observed for tumor-adjacent and tumor-blood pairs relative to tumor region pairs.

From 500 to 600 ng of total RNA, TCR beta-specific cDNA was reverse-transcribed using a constant-region primer. Construction of TCR beta libraries relied on three successive nested multiplex PCR rounds employing slightly modified ARM-PCR. Forward primers for TRBV1-TRBV30 and a C-beta reverse primer served the first two PCR rounds, at about 10 cycles each. TCRdb processed the multiplex PCR reads anew with MiXCR; each CDR3 protein has one entry. The data contain about 92,000 distinct CDR3 sequences, 68% of them singletons. Germline lookup yields CDR1 ENHRY and CDR2 SYGVKD. This CDR3 comprises 16 residues. About this clonotype: Its antigen is as yet unknown. With a much larger clone just one base away, this may be a read error.

RNA and DNA were co-extracted from about 19-30 mg of unsorted bulk tissue. The sequencing sample was made of tumor-adjacent normal liver tissue. The TCR was taken from a man aged 35 to 55 with primary liver carcinoma and hepatitis B virus infection. The chain links TRBV10-3 to TRBJ2-7; the match to TRBD1 covers 7 bases. DNA for the CDR3: TGTGCCATCAGTGAGTCAGGGGGCTCCAGCTCCTACGAGCCGTACTTC. Protein sequence: CAISESGGSSSYEPYF.